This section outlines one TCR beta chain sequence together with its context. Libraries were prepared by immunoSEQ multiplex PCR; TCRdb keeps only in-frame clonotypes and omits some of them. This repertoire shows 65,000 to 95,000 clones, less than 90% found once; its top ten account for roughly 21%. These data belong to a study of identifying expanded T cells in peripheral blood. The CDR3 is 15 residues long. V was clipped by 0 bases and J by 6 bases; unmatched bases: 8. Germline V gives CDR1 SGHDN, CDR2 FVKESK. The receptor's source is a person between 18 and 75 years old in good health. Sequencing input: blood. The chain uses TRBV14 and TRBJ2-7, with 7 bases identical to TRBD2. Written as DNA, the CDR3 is TGTGCCAGCAGCCAAGAGGCGGGAGTGGTTCGCGAGCAGTACTTC. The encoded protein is CASSQEAGVVREQYF.